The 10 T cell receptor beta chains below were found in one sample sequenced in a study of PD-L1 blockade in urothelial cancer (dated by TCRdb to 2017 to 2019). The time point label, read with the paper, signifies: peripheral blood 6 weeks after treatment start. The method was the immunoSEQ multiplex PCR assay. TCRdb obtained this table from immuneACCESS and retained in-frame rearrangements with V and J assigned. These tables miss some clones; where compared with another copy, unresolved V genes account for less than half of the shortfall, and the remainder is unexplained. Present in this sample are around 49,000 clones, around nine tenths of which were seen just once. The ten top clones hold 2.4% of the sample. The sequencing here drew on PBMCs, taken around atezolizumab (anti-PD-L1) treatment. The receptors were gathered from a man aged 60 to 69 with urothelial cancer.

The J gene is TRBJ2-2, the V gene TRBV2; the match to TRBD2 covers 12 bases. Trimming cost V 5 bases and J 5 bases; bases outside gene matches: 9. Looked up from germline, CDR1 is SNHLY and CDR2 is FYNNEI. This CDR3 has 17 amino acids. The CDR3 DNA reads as TGTGCCAGCAGTCTGACTAGCGGGGGCCTCGCGACCGGGGAGCTGTTTTTT. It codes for CASSLTSGGLATGELFF. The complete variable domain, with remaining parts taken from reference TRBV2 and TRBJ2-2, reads EPEVTQTPSHQVTQMGQEVILRCVPISNHLYFYWYRQILGQKVEFLVSFYNNEISEKSEIFDDQFSVERPDGSNFTLKIRSTKLEDSAMYFCASSLTSGGLATGELFFGEGSRLTVL.

CDR3 amino acids: CASSGGQATNEKLFF. The CDR3 DNA sequence: TGTGCCAGCAGTGGAGGACAGGCAACTAATGAAAAACTGTTTTTT. The rearrangement joins TRBV27 to TRBJ1-4, with 7 bases matching TRBD1. After removal of 5 bases from V and 0 bases from J, the junction contained 3 bases not matched to a gene. This CDR3 has 15 amino acids. The germline CDR1 and CDR2 sequences are MNHEY and SMNVEV (reference sequence).

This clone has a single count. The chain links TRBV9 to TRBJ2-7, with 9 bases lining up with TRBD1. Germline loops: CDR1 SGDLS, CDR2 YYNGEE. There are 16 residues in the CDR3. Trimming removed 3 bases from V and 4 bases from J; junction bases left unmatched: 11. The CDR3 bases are TGTGCCAGCAGCGCCCGATCCGGGACAGGGTCGTACGAGCAGTACTTC. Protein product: CASSARSGTGSYEQYF.

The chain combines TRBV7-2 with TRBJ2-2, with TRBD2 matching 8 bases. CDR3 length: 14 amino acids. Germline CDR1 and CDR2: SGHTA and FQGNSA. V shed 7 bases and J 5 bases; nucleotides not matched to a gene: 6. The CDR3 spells CASIPSGFTGELFF. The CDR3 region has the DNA TGTGCCAGCATCCCTAGCGGGTTTACCGGGGAGCTGTTTTTT.

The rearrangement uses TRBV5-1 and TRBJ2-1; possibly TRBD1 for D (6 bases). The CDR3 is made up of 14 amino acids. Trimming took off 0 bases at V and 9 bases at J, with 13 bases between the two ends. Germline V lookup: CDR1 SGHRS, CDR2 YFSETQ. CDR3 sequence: CASSLVVGAAEQFF. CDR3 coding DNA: TGCGCCAGCAGCTTGGTTGTGGGGGCAGCTGAGCAGTTCTTC.

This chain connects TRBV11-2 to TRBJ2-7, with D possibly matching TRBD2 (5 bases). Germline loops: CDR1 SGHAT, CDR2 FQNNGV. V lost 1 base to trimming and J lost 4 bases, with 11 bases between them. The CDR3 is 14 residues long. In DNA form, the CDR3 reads TGTGCCAGCAGCTTAGGGGAGATTCAGTACGAGCAGTACTTC. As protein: CASSLGEIQYEQYF.

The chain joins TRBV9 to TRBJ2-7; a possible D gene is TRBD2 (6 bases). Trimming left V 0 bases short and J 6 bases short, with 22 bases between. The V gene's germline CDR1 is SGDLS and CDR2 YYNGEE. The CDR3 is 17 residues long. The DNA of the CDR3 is TGTGCCAGCAGCGTAGATTTTCGCGGCGGCGCGGAGGGCGAGCAGTACTTC. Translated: CASSVDFRGGAEGEQYF.

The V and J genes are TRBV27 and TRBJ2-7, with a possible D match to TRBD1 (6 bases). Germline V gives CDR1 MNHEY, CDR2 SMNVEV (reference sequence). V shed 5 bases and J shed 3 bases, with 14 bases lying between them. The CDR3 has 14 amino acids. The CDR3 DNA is TGTGCCAGCAGTCCCTGGGACACTTACTACGAGCAGTACTTC. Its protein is CASSPWDTYYEQYF.

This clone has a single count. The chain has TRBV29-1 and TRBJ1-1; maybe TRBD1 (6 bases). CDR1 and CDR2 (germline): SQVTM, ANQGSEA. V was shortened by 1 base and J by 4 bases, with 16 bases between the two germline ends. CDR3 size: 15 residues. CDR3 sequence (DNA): TGCAGCGTTGAAGGAGGAAACAGGGTTGGCACTGAAGCTTTCTTT. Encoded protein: CSVEGGNRVGTEAFF. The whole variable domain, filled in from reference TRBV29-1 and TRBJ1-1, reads SAVISQKPSRDICQRGTSLTIQCQVDSQVTMMFWYRQQPGQSLTLIATANQGSEATYESGFVIDKFPISRPNLTFSTLTVSNMSPEDSSIYLCSVEGGNRVGTEAFFGQGTRLTVV.

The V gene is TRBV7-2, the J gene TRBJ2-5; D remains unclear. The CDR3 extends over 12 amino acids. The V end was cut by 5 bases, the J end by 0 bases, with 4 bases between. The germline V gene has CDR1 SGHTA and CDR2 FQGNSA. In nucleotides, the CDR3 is TGTGCCAGCAGCCCCTACCAAGAGACCCAGTACTTC. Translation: CASSPYQETQYF.